One sample yielded the 14 T cell receptor beta chains listed below, sequenced in a study of Graves' ophthalmopathy and Graves' hyperthyroidism. Transcripts of RNA were the source for amplifying TCR beta CDR3 regions. HTBI primers served in a first-round RT-PCR, which a second-round multiplex PCR followed. TCRdb re-called the multiplex PCR reads through MiXCR, storing one row per CDR3 protein. The sample holds about 740,000 distinct CDR3 sequences, 40% seen once. The sequencing input was peripheral blood. These receptors originate from an adult man with Graves' ophthalmopathy.

This sequence joins TRBV24-1 and TRBJ1-5; 11 nucleotides align to TRBD1. V dropped 11 bases and J dropped 5; count of bases not matched to a gene: 10. The CDR3 has 15 residues. Germline V gene lookup returns CDR1 KGHDR and CDR2 SFDVKD. CDR3 coding DNA: TGTGCCAGCAGCACCGGGACAGGGGGACATCAGCCCCAGCATTTT. Protein sequence: CASSTGTGGHQPQHF.

The table lists this clonotype with a few counts. For the CDR3, the DNA is TGTGCCAGCAGCCAGGACCCAGTAGGGGACTTACGATCCTACGAGCAGTACTTC. It yields the protein CASSQDPVGDLRSYEQYF. This chain joins TRBV14 and TRBJ2-7; possible D gene TRBD2, 6 bases. The V end was cut by 3 bases, the J end by 1 base, with 22 bases between. CDR1 and CDR2 from the germline V gene are SGHDN and FVKESK. The length of the CDR3 is 18 residues.

Details on this clonotype: An end of the junction does not agree with germline; a read error may underlie this. The chain is built from TRBV7-9 and TRBJ2-3; 13 bases align to TRBD2. The germline CDR1 and CDR2 sequences are SEHNR and FQNEAQ (reference sequence). This CDR3 has 16 amino acids. CDR3 nucleotides: TGTGCCAACAGCTTACTAGCGGGGGGGCCAGCAGATACGCAGTATTTT. This codes for CANSLLAGGPADTQYF.

This rearrangement joins TRBV7-2 to TRBJ2-2, with 13 nucleotides matching TRBD2. The CDR3 sequence is 18 residues long. V lost 11 bases to trimming and J lost 4 bases; unmatched junction nucleotides: 16. Looked up from germline, CDR1 is SGHTA and CDR2 is FQGNSA. The CDR3 sequence: CAWSVPPRTSGSTGELFF. The DNA of the CDR3 is TGTGCCTGGAGTGTCCCCCCGCGGACTAGCGGGAGCACCGGGGAGCTGTTTTTT.

J is TRBJ2-7 and V is TRBV2; D may correspond to TRBD1 or TRBD2 (6 bases each). V lost 6 bases and J lost 5, with 17 bases in between. Germline CDR1 SNHLY, CDR2 FYNNEI. This CDR3 is built from 14 residues. CDR3 amino acids: CASRTTGGGDEQYF. The DNA for the CDR3 is TGTGCCAGCAGAACGACAGGCGGAGGGGACGAGCAGTACTTC. Full variable domain (outside the CDR3, taken from reference TRBV2 and TRBJ2-7): EPEVTQTPSHQVTQMGQEVILRCVPISNHLYFYWYRQILGQKVEFLVSFYNNEISEKSEIFDDQFSVERPDGSNFTLKIRSTKLEDSAMYFCASRTTGGGDEQYFGPGTRLTVT.

This clonotype was observed at least ten times. The chain links TRBV20-1 to TRBJ1-2; TRBD1 matches 9 bases. The J segment lost 6 bases and the V segment lost 0 bases, leaving 5 bases of the junction unmatched. The V gene's germline CDR1 is DFQATT and CDR2 SNEGSKA (reference sequence). The CDR3 spans 14 residues. The CDR3 nucleotides read TGCAGTGCTAGAGATCAACAGGGGGCGGATGGCTACACCTTC. Its protein product is CSARDQQGADGYTF.

The chain is built from TRBV7-9 and TRBJ1-2, with D possibly matching TRBD1 (5 bases). The CDR3 has 14 amino acids. Germline CDR1 is SEHNR and CDR2 is FQNEAQ (reference sequence). V was pared by 5 bases and J by 6 bases, with 16 bases between. DNA of the CDR3: TGTGCCAGCAGCCACCCGAGGATAGGGGATGGCTACACCTTC. This codes for CASSHPRIGDGYTF.

This chain's CDR3 is CANTRSGQGPSGANVLTF. CDR3 nucleotide sequence: TGTGCCAACACAAGATCAGGACAGGGTCCCTCTGGGGCCAACGTCCTGACTTTC. The chain links TRBV25-1 to TRBJ2-6, with 8 bases aligning to TRBD1. The CDR3 runs 18 residues. In germline, CDR1 is MGHDK, CDR2 SYGVNS. J gave up 0 bases and V 10 bases, and 14 bases lay outside the gene matches.

The chain carries TRBV24-1 and TRBJ1-5, with a weak D call TRBD1 (6 bases). The CDR3 is made up of 14 amino acids. The ends were cut back, 11 bases at V and 6 bases at J, with 19 bases in the middle. The V gene's germline CDR1 is KGHDR and CDR2 SFDVKD. The CDR3 sequence: CASSTQGWGQPQHF. The CDR3 DNA reads TGTGCCAGCTCAACCCAGGGGTGGGGTCAGCCCCAGCATTTT.

This clonotype appeared a few times. The V gene is TRBV7-9, the J gene TRBJ1-6; 8 bases fit TRBD1. This CDR3 region has 17 residues. The V gene's germline CDR1 is SEHNR and CDR2 FQNEAQ (reference sequence). Trimming took 1 base from V and 7 from J; bases not matched to a gene: 9. The CDR3 protein is CASSLDPTGVLNSPLHF. In DNA form, the CDR3 reads TGTGCCAGCAGCTTAGATCCGACAGGGGTACTCAATTCACCCCTCCACTTT.

Only a few counts were recorded for this clonotype. The chain recombines TRBV2 with TRBJ1-2; D is undetermined. V lost 8 bases, J lost 6 bases, and 19 bases lay in between. Germline lookup yields CDR1 SNHLY and CDR2 FYNNEI. CDR3 length equals 14 residues. The CDR3 DNA follows: TGTGCCAGCTCACGATTGGCGGTCGGGAATGGCTACACCTTC. This gives the protein CASSRLAVGNGYTF.

This clonotype was seen a single time. The chain combines TRBV2 with TRBJ2-6; maybe TRBD1 (6 bases). The germline gives CDR1 SNHLY, CDR2 FYNNEI. V was clipped by 5 bases and J by 1 base, with 15 bases between them. The CDR3 covers 17 residues. The CDR3 DNA follows: TGTGCCAGCAGTTTATGGTCCCAGGGGTCTGGGGCCAACGTCCTGACTTTC. Protein product: CASSLWSQGSGANVLTF.

This clonotype was observed many times. The rearrangement links TRBV7-2 to TRBJ2-7; 11 nucleotides agree with TRBD1. CDR3 length: 14 residues. V was clipped by 5 bases and J by 6 bases; unmatched bases: 6. Germline CDR1 SGHTA, CDR2 FQGNSA. In DNA, the CDR3 is TGTGCCAGCAGCCTCTGGACAGGGGGCAGCGAGCAGTACTTC. This translates into CASSLWTGGSEQYF.

The V gene is TRBV2, the J gene TRBJ2-7; TRBD1 agrees at 10 bases. The germline V gene encodes CDR1 SNHLY and CDR2 FYNNEI. V lost 7 bases, J lost 7 bases, and 10 bases stayed unmatched. The CDR3 runs 14 residues. CDR3 amino acids: CASTPGTGADEQYF. In DNA, the CDR3 is TGTGCCAGCACCCCCGGGACAGGGGCGGATGAGCAGTACTTC.